This T cell receptor beta chain comes out of a study of siplizumab effects on memory and regulatory T cells. General study results and limits: Tregs that proliferated in siplizumab cultures did not have their suppressive function confirmed. The authors mapped only a minor fraction of alloreactive clones to unstimulated subsets.

This CDR3 is 16 amino acids long. Germline-derived CDR1 and CDR2 are SEHNR and FQNEAQ (reference sequence). V was clipped by 2 bases and J by 1 base, with 9 bases between them. Details on this clone: Its antigen is not known.

Assay used: immunoSEQ multiplex PCR; TCRdb lists only in-frame clones, some missing. The sample includes around 100,000 clones, 75% to 95% of them seen just once. The clonotype was recovered from a human donor in good health. The rearrangement uses TRBV7-9 and TRBJ1-6, with D possibly being TRBD1 (5 bases). What was sequenced was CD4+ T cells sorted from blood. The CDR3, as DNA: TGTGCCAGCAGCTTATTGGGGGGATCCTATAATTCACCCCTCCACTTT. It codes for CASSLLGGSYNSPLHF. Complete variable domain (other parts from reference TRBV7-9 and TRBJ1-6): DTGVSQNPRHKITKRGQNVTFRCDPISEHNRLYWYRQTLGQGPEFLTYFQNEAQLEKSRLLSDRFSAERPKGSFSTLEIQRTEQGDSAMYLCASSLLGGSYNSPLHFGNGTRLTVT.